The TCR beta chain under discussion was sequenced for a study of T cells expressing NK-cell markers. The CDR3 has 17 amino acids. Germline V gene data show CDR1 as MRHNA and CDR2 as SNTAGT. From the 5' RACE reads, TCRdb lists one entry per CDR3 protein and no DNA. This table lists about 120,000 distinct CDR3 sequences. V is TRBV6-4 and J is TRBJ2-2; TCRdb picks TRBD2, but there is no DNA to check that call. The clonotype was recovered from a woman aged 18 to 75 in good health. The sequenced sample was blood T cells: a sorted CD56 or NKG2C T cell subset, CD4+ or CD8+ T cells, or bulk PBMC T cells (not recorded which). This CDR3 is CASSEVGLAGDTGELFF.